The present T cell receptor beta chain was sequenced within a study of regulatory T cells in long-lasting Graves disease (dated by TCRdb to the early 2020s). Turning to the overall study: To count as having persistent Graves' disease, a patient had to have received antithyroid drug treatment for over 5 years with TSH receptor autoantibodies remaining persistently positive. Patients with persistent Graves' disease were compared with patients with newly diagnosed Graves' disease using TCR sequencing and RNA sequencing of peripheral blood. The study was registered as a clinical trial and conducted in China. A total of around 35 samples underwent TCR sequencing: around 13 from persistent and approximately 20 from newly diagnosed Graves' disease patients. On average, persistent Graves' disease patients in the clinical cohort had been on antithyroid drugs for approximately ten years. On the study overall, not on this receptor specifically: The study examined only peripheral blood because the primary lesion, thyroid tissue, could not be accessed. Only the TCR beta chain was sequenced and analyzed. TRBV28, TRBJ1-2 and TRBJ2-5 were preferentially used in persistent disease, while TRBV20-1 and TRBJ2-1 were favored in newly diagnosed disease. The small sample size was acknowledged by the authors as a limitation that may reduce accuracy. Persistent Graves' disease patients showed lower TCR Shannon entropy and fewer highly expanded clones than newly diagnosed patients, suggesting clonal expansion. More public clonotypes were shared among persistent patients (roughly 2,700) than among newly diagnosed patients (over 900).

This clonotype has more than one count but fewer than ten. Its antigen target is currently unknown. At one end the junction does not follow the germline gene, possibly because of a read error. The library was prepared using multiplex PCR. The sequencer was an Illumina HiSeq 4000. To build TCR beta libraries, CDR3 regions were amplified by Arm-PCR using iRepertoire HTBI primers. Before sequencing, the PCR products underwent gel purification. Turning to the authors' computational methods: Gene usage analysis of CDR3 amino acid clonotypes used the 60 to 75 TRBV and 14 to 15 TRBJ segments found across samples. COPE and FqMerger were used to merge filtered high-quality paired reads into contigs. BLAST was used to align contigs to the IMGT TRBV, TRBD and TRBJ reference genes, and CDR3 was defined following IMGT. Clonotypes above 0.1% frequency were classified as highly expanded clones. Shannon entropy served as the measure of repertoire diversity, while the Gini coefficient captured V-J evenness. A clonotype was considered public if more than one individual shared it. Using fastp at Q25 and MiXCR, TCRdb reprocessed the public reads and kept productive beta chains. Rows with one shared CDR3 protein collapse into an entry with the most common genes and DNA. TCRdb, not the authors, supplied the V and J calls. A total of about 460,000 distinct CDR3 sequences appear in this sample, about 20% of them only once. Around 13% of the sample comes from the top ten.

The intended sense of this specimen's time point label: persistent/refractory GD, antithyroid drugs over 5 years with positive TRAb. For both TCR sequencing and RNA sequencing, RNA was extracted from PBMCs using TRIzol. The diagnosis of Graves' disease was made according to American Thyroid Association guidelines. Patients for the study were recruited at an endocrinology department in Xi'an, China. Each patient gave approximately 10 milliliters of peripheral blood, collected in an EDTA anticoagulant tube. Ficoll Paque Plus density gradient separation was used to isolate PBMCs, and no additional T cell sorting was done. RNA quality was checked with an Agilent 2100 Bioanalyzer and agarose gel, and concentration with a NanoDrop 2000. As encoded in the germline V gene, CDR1 is MNHEY while CDR2 is SVGEGT. The CDR3 measures 15 amino acids from cysteine to phenylalanine. Left in the record is the CDR3 DNA by itself, 45 bases read in frame from the first base.

The receptor's source is a female donor with Graves disease. Specimen: peripheral blood mononuclear cells (PBMCs), collected when the disease was refractory, from a patient treated with antithyroid drugs. Recombination linked TRBV6-2 or TRBV6-3 to TRBJ2-2, and the D gene may be TRBD1, 6 bases matching. Here the CDR3 is given as CASSYTTGNAGELFF. The nucleotide sequence is TGTGCCAGCAGTTATACAACAGGGAACGCCGGGGAGCTGTTTTTT.